The next 22 T cell receptor beta chains were all read from a single sample in a study of vaccination and CD4 T cells after COVID-19 (dated 2022 in TCRdb). The treatment or condition label of this sample denotes: approximately 11-day PBMC culture with coronavirus spike peptide pools or control peptides (ViraFEST assay). These receptors lack a known antigen. Libraries were constructed by PCR. Sequencing was performed on an Illumina iSeq 100. DNA from cultured CD4+ T cells was subjected to TCR sequencing with the Oncomine TCR Beta short-read assay at the Johns Hopkins FTIC core. TCRdb handled the public reads itself, with Q25 trimming in fastp and clone calling in MiXCR, and kept productive beta chains. Identical CDR3 proteins give one entry, which carries the most common genes and DNA. This sample has under 25,000 distinct CDR3 sequences in its table, and 47% of those were observed once. Approximately 13% of the sample is held by the ten biggest clonotypes.

Sequenced input: cultured CD4+ T cells from blood. All receptors derive from a human donor with COVID-19.

CDR3 loop: CASSYSYYNEQFF. The CDR3 DNA follows: TGTGCCAGCAGTTACTCGTACTACAATGAGCAGTTCTTC. The gene calls are TRBV6-5 and TRBJ2-1; D not certain. The V gene lost 0 bases and the J gene lost 3 bases, with 3 bases spanning the gap. The length of the CDR3 is 13 residues. Germline values: CDR1 MNHEY, CDR2 SVGAGI.

This chain links TRBV10-1 with TRBJ2-1, with TRBD2 matching 8 bases. The CDR3 length is 19 residues. Unmatched junction bases numbered 10, after V lost 0 bases and J lost 0 bases. In germline, CDR1 is WNHNN, CDR2 SYGVQD (reference sequence). For the CDR3, the DNA is TGCGCCAGCAGTGAGTCGAGCGGGGGTCACCTTAACTCCTACAATGAGCAGTTCTTC. This gives the protein CASSESSGGHLNSYNEQFF.

Of note for this clonotype: The junction shows a germline mismatch at one end, possibly a read error. The rearrangement uses TRBV7-7 and TRBJ2-5; weak D call: TRBD2 (7 bases). Germline V gives CDR1 SSHAT, CDR2 FNYEAQ (reference sequence). This CDR3 is 15 amino acids long. The CDR3 protein is CASSLVGGAGETQYF. Written as DNA, the CDR3 is TGTGCTAGCAGCTTAGTAGGGGGGGCCGGGGAGACCCAGTACTTC.

This clonotype came up a few times. The J gene is TRBJ2-2, the V gene TRBV20-1; D is ambiguous. Germline CDR1 is DFQATT and CDR2 is SNEGSKA (reference sequence). Trimming shortened V by 2 bases and J by 4 bases, and 14 bases separated the two germline ends. This CDR3 comprises 15 residues. The CDR3 DNA sequence: TGCAGTGCTAGACCCGGAGAGAGGTCCACCGGGGAGCTGTTTTTT. Translating gives CSARPGERSTGELFF.

CDR3 amino acids: CAWSPLGGPTYGYTF. In DNA form, the CDR3 reads TGTGCCTGGAGTCCACTTGGGGGGCCCACCTATGGCTACACCTTC. V is TRBV30 and J is TRBJ1-2, with D possibly TRBD1 on 6 matching bases. Germline loops: CDR1 GTSNPN, CDR2 SVGIG (reference sequence). The ends were cut back, 2 bases at V and 4 bases at J, with 17 bases in the middle. The CDR3 loop spans 15 amino acids.

The chain carries TRBV25-1 and TRBJ1-6, with TRBD1 matching 7 bases. The CDR3 contains 15 residues. Germline lookup yields CDR1 MGHDK and CDR2 SYGVNS. J gave up 7 bases and V 1 base, and 4 bases lay outside the gene matches. CDR3 protein: CASSESAGQNSPLHF. CDR3 nucleotides: TGTGCCAGCAGTGAATCGGCGGGACAGAATTCACCCCTCCACTTT.

This clonotype showed up just once. J is TRBJ1-6 and V is TRBV12-3 or TRBV12-4; 8 bases map to TRBD1. The trim removed 3 bases at V and 10 bases at J, leaving 8 bases unmatched. The CDR3 totals 15 residues. The DNA for the CDR3 is TGTGCCAGCAGTTTTCAGGCCAGGGGGCAATCACCCCTCCACTTT. Its translation is CASSFQARGQSPLHF.

This clonotype turned up a few times. V usage is TRBV6-1 and J usage is TRBJ1-2, with D unclear. Trimming cost V 4 bases and J 5 bases, with 8 bases left between them. The CDR3 consists of 12 residues. Germline values: CDR1 MNHNS, CDR2 SASEGT. In nucleotides, the CDR3 is TGTGCCAGCAGTGTCCGGACGTATGGCTACACCTTC. Its translation: CASSVRTYGYTF.

V is TRBV20-1 and J is TRBJ1-5; D unclear. The germline CDR1 and CDR2 sequences are DFQATT and SNEGSKA (reference sequence). This CDR3 spans 12 amino acids. V was clipped by 3 bases and J by 3 bases, with 6 bases between them. The CDR3 spells CSASTVNQPQHF. The DNA for the CDR3 is TGCAGTGCTAGTACAGTCAATCAGCCCCAGCATTTT.

This clonotype was detected a few times. V and J are TRBV20-1 and TRBJ1-5, with D unresolved. This CDR3 has 12 residues. In germline, CDR1 is DFQATT, CDR2 SNEGSKA (reference sequence). V lost 3 bases and J lost 4, with 7 bases in between. The CDR3 bases are TGCAGTGCTAGCGTCGCAAATCAGCCCCAGCATTTT. This sequence encodes CSASVANQPQHF.

The chain employs TRBV19 and TRBJ1-3; 8 bases line up with TRBD1. CDR1 and CDR2 (germline): LNHDA, SQIVND (reference sequence). The CDR3 contains 15 residues. V lost 0 bases to trimming and J lost 4 bases; unmatched junction nucleotides: 2. CDR3 in amino acids: CASSIDGTGGNTIYF. In DNA form, the CDR3 reads TGTGCCAGTAGTATAGATGGGACAGGCGGAAACACCATATATTTT.

The CDR3 sequence: CASSRQGRQPQHF. As DNA, the CDR3 is TGTGCCAGCAGCCGACAGGGTAGGCAGCCCCAGCATTTT. The chain employs TRBV7-2 and TRBJ1-5; 7 bases are a match to TRBD1. This CDR3 region has 13 residues. V trimming: 5 bases; J trimming: 7 bases; junction bases outside the gene matches: 5. CDR1 is SGHTA and CDR2 is FQGNSA in the germline V gene.

This chain joins TRBV11-2 and TRBJ2-3; possible D gene TRBD2, 5 bases. Germline-derived CDR1 and CDR2 are SGHAT and FQNNGV. This CDR3 comprises 14 residues. The germline V and J ends were trimmed by 1 base and 2 bases, with 7 bases remaining between them. CDR3 sequence (DNA): TGTGCCAGCAGCTTAGGACTAAACACAGATACGCAGTATTTT. It is translated as CASSLGLNTDTQYF.

The chain is built from TRBV20-1 and TRBJ2-3, with 16 bases aligning to TRBD2. The V gene end was trimmed by 3 bases and the J gene end by 6 bases; junction bases not matched to a gene: 9. CDR1 and CDR2 (germline): DFQATT, SNEGSKA (reference sequence). This CDR3 is 17 amino acids long. As DNA, the CDR3 is TGCAGTGCTAGTGGGACTAGCGGGGGGGCCGTTCCCGATACGCAGTATTTT. It yields the protein CSASGTSGGAVPDTQYF.

This chain connects TRBV6-5 to TRBJ2-2; 9 nucleotides align to TRBD2. Germline V gene lookup returns CDR1 MNHEY and CDR2 SVGAGI. The J segment lost 7 bases and the V segment lost 0 bases, leaving 12 bases of the junction unmatched. The CDR3 spans 18 residues. CDR3 nucleotides: TGTGCCAGCAGTTACTCGAGCGCGCGGGGGGGCCGTGGCGGGGAGCTGTTTTTT. It translates to CASSYSSARGGRGGELFF.

This clonotype occurred a few times. The V call is TRBV6-2 or TRBV6-3, the J call TRBJ1-5; 8 nucleotides line up with TRBD1. The V segment lost 8 bases and the J segment 7 bases; nucleotides outside the gene matches: 7. Germline V gene lookup returns CDR1 MNHEY and CDR2 SVGEGT. The length of the CDR3 is 13 residues. The CDR3 DNA follows: TGTGCCAGCCAAGACAGGGGCGGACAGCCCCAGCATTTT. It yields the protein CASQDRGGQPQHF.

This rearrangement joins TRBV20-1 to TRBJ1-4, with a weak D call TRBD1 (6 bases). Germline V CDR1 and CDR2: DFQATT, SNEGSKA (reference sequence). Trimming removed 3 bases from V and 3 bases from J, with 14 bases in between. This CDR3 contains 15 residues. The CDR3 protein is CSASSPGASNEKLFF. The CDR3 DNA is TGCAGTGCTAGTTCCCCAGGGGCTTCTAATGAAAAACTGTTTTTT.

On this clonotype itself: One junction end does not reproduce the germline sequence, and a read error may be involved. The chain combines TRBV5-1 with TRBJ2-7; D is uncertain. CDR3 length: 8 amino acids. Germline CDR1 is SGHRS and CDR2 is YFSETQ. CDR3 nucleotide sequence: TGCGCCAGCGGCCTGACGCCCTTC. Translation: CASGLTPF.

The gene calls are TRBV11-3 and TRBJ2-1; D is possibly TRBD1 (6 bases). Germline CDR1 SGHNT, CDR2 YENEEA. The CDR3 is 17 residues long. The germline V and J ends were trimmed by 5 bases and 1 base, with 18 bases remaining between them. The CDR3 region is CASSLIGGRGSYNEQFF. The DNA for the CDR3 is TGTGCCAGCAGCCTAATCGGTGGCAGGGGATCCTACAATGAGCAGTTCTTC.

This clonotype was counted between two and nine times. The chain has TRBV11-2 and TRBJ1-2; D is perhaps TRBD1 (5 bases). The germline V gene has CDR1 SGHAT and CDR2 FQNNGV. The CDR3 spans 16 residues. The ends were cut back, 6 bases at V and 5 bases at J, with 22 bases in the middle. CDR3 region: CASSRSGGDRRYGYTF. In DNA, the CDR3 is TGTGCCAGCAGTCGTAGTGGAGGGGACCGGCGGTATGGCTACACCTTC. Combining the CDR3 with reference TRBV11-2 and TRBJ1-2 gives the whole variable domain EAGVAQSPRYKIIEKRQSVAFWCNPISGHATLYWYQQILGQGPKLLIQFQNNGVVDDSQLPKDRFSAERLKGVDSTLKIQPAKLEDSAVYLCASSRSGGDRRYGYTFGSGTRLTVV.

This clonotype was detected only once. A junction end diverges from the germline sequence, so it may reflect a read error. This chain connects TRBV6-2 or TRBV6-3 to TRBJ1-6; no reliable D call. The CDR3 runs to 14 residues. The germline V gene encodes CDR1 MNHEY and CDR2 SVGEGT. The CDR3 DNA reads TGTGCCAGCACCCCGTTTGGGGAAAGATCACCCCCCCACTTT. This translates into CASTPFGERSPPHF.

In its sample, this clonotype is medium-sized. J is TRBJ1-1 and V is TRBV5-1; perhaps TRBD1 as D (5 bases). From germline, CDR1 is SGHRS and CDR2 YFSETQ. The V end lost 3 bases, the J end lost 1 base, and 10 bases lay between the germline ends. The CDR3 runs to 14 residues. The CDR3 spells CASSWGGGNTEAFF. CDR3 sequence (DNA): TGCGCCAGCAGCTGGGGGGGGGGGAACACTGAAGCTTTCTTT.